Listed below are T cell receptor beta chains from one sample, sequenced in a study of cytomegalovirus exposure and HLA in healthy donors. Produced via immunoSEQ multiplex PCR; TCRdb's table is partial and in-frame only. This sample yields roughly 150,000 clones, of which about 78% are seen a single time; more than 1.3% belongs to the top ten. Input material: PBMCs. These receptors were obtained from a male donor in good health and CMV-seronegative. CDR3s include the opening cysteine and the closing phenylalanine or tryptophan. D genes are given only for firm matches. Rows give clone size only sometimes, using once, few, many, or a class for an expanded clone.

j_call: TRBJ1-4
v_call: TRBV18
clone_size: NA
d_call: TRBD1
cdr3_aa: CASSPPLTGGGEKLFF
cdr3_nt: TGTGCCAGCTCACCACCGTTGACAGGGGGAGGTGAAAAACTGTTTTTT

j_call: TRBJ1-4
v_call: TRBV4-1
clone_size: few
d_call: TRBD1
cdr3_aa: CASSPQVGQGLKKLFF
cdr3_nt: TGCGCCAGCAGCCCCCAGGTGGGACAGGGGTTGAAAAAACTGTTTTTT

j_call: TRBJ2-7
v_call: TRBV27
clone_size: NA
d_call: NA
cdr3_aa: CASSFTSWDEQYF
cdr3_nt: TGTGCCAGCAGTTTTACTAGTTGGGACGAGCAGTACTTC

j_call: TRBJ2-7
v_call: TRBV18
clone_size: NA
d_call: NA
cdr3_aa: CASSGTSAYEQYF
cdr3_nt: TGTGCCAGCTCCGGGACTTCCGCCTACGAGCAGTACTTC

j_call: TRBJ2-7
v_call: TRBV11-3
clone_size: NA
d_call: TRBD1
cdr3_aa: CASSPSGQGREQYF
cdr3_nt: TGTGCCAGCAGCCCCTCCGGACAGGGACGAGAGCAGTACTTC

j_call: TRBJ1-5
v_call: TRBV27
clone_size: NA
d_call: NA
cdr3_aa: CASSSTGQPQHF
cdr3_nt: TGTGCCAGCAGTTCGACGGGGCAGCCCCAGCATTTT

j_call: TRBJ2-2
v_call: TRBV7-9
clone_size: NA
d_call: TRBD1
cdr3_aa: CASSSTWTGGVSGELFF
cdr3_nt: TGTGCCAGCAGCTCTACCTGGACAGGGGGCGTCTCTGGGGAGCTGTTTTTT

j_call: TRBJ2-5
v_call: TRBV9
clone_size: NA
d_call: TRBD2
cdr3_aa: CASSGAGPREAQYF
cdr3_nt: TGTGCCAGCAGCGGAGCGGGGCCCCGGGAGGCCCAGTACTTC

j_call: TRBJ2-5
v_call: TRBV5-1
clone_size: NA
d_call: TRBD2
cdr3_aa: CASSSGLAGAQETQYF
cdr3_nt: TGCGCCAGCAGCTCAGGACTAGCGGGGGCCCAAGAGACCCAGTACTTC

j_call: TRBJ2-7
v_call: TRBV7-2
clone_size: NA
d_call: NA
cdr3_aa: CASSLGGGEQYF
cdr3_nt: TGTGCCAGCAGCTTAGGTGGCGGCGAGCAGTACTTC

j_call: TRBJ2-2
v_call: TRBV5-1
clone_size: NA
d_call: NA
cdr3_aa: CASRLASTGELFF
cdr3_nt: TGCGCCAGCCGTCTAGCGTCCACCGGGGAGCTGTTTTTT

j_call: TRBJ2-7
v_call: TRBV18
clone_size: NA
d_call: NA
cdr3_aa: CASSPLGSYEQYF
cdr3_nt: TGTGCCAGCTCACCACTCGGGTCCTACGAGCAGTACTTC

j_call: TRBJ2-1
v_call: TRBV4-3
clone_size: NA
d_call: TRBD2
cdr3_aa: CASSLASGGYNEQFF
cdr3_nt: TGCGCCAGCAGTCTCGCTAGCGGGGGTTACAATGAGCAGTTCTTC

j_call: TRBJ1-4
v_call: TRBV10-1
clone_size: NA
d_call: NA
cdr3_aa: CASSDDSSFREKLFF
cdr3_nt: TGCGCCAGCAGTGACGACAGCTCGTTCAGAGAAAAACTGTTTTTT

j_call: TRBJ2-1
v_call: TRBV5-1
clone_size: NA
d_call: TRBD1
cdr3_aa: CASSRTGENPYNEQFF
cdr3_nt: TGCGCCAGCAGCCGAACAGGGGAGAACCCCTACAATGAGCAGTTCTTC

j_call: TRBJ2-5
v_call: TRBV9
clone_size: once
d_call: TRBD2
cdr3_aa: CASSVDPSGGGKETQYF
cdr3_nt: TGTGCCAGCAGCGTAGACCCTAGCGGGGGAGGCAAAGAGACCCAGTACTTC

j_call: TRBJ1-1
v_call: TRBV2
clone_size: once
d_call: TRBD1
cdr3_aa: CASSIRDRMNTEAFF
cdr3_nt: TGTGCCAGCAGCATTCGGGACAGGATGAACACTGAAGCTTTCTTT

j_call: TRBJ2-7
v_call: TRBV5-1
clone_size: NA
d_call: NA
cdr3_aa: CASSLGGRIYEQYF
cdr3_nt: TGCGCCAGCAGCTTGGGGGGCAGAATCTACGAGCAGTACTTC

j_call: TRBJ1-1
v_call: TRBV7-3
clone_size: NA
d_call: NA
cdr3_aa: CASSSDRNTEAFF
cdr3_nt: TGTGCCAGCAGTTCTGACAGGAACACTGAAGCTTTCTTT

j_call: TRBJ1-5
v_call: TRBV19
clone_size: NA
d_call: TRBD1
cdr3_aa: CASSSPGQGRANQPQHF
cdr3_nt: TGTGCCAGTAGTTCACCGGGACAGGGGAGAGCGAATCAGCCCCAGCATTTT

j_call: TRBJ2-7
v_call: TRBV7-2
clone_size: NA
d_call: NA
cdr3_aa: CASTTRDRGSYEQYF
cdr3_nt: TGTGCCAGCACCACCAGAGATAGGGGTTCCTACGAGCAGTACTTC

j_call: TRBJ2-1
v_call: TRBV28
clone_size: few
d_call: NA
cdr3_aa: CASSLLLHEQFF
cdr3_nt: TGTGCCAGCAGTTTATTACTACATGAGCAGTTCTTC

j_call: TRBJ1-5
v_call: TRBV12-5
clone_size: NA
d_call: NA
cdr3_aa: CASGGTGNQPQHF
cdr3_nt: TGTGCTAGTGGCGGAACAGGGAATCAGCCCCAGCATTTT

j_call: TRBJ1-1
v_call: TRBV29-1
clone_size: NA
d_call: TRBD1
cdr3_aa: CSARGQGDTEAFF
cdr3_nt: TGCAGCGCCCGGGGACAGGGTGACACTGAAGCTTTCTTT

j_call: TRBJ2-3
v_call: TRBV5-4
clone_size: NA
d_call: TRBD1
cdr3_aa: CASRDLGQGVADTQYF
cdr3_nt: TGTGCCAGCAGGGATTTGGGACAGGGGGTCGCCGATACGCAGTATTTT

j_call: TRBJ2-5
v_call: TRBV30
clone_size: NA
d_call: NA
cdr3_aa: CAWSVEADRRGETQYF
cdr3_nt: TGTGCCTGGAGTGTGGAAGCGGACCGCAGGGGAGAGACCCAGTACTTC

j_call: TRBJ1-2
v_call: TRBV5-1
clone_size: NA
d_call: NA
cdr3_aa: CASRKNGAGLGYTF
cdr3_nt: TGCGCCAGCAGAAAGAATGGAGCGGGGCTGGGCTACACCTTC

j_call: TRBJ1-5
v_call: TRBV4-1
clone_size: once
d_call: NA
cdr3_aa: CASSGGLYQPQHF
cdr3_nt: TGCGCCAGCAGCGGAGGCCTCTATCAGCCCCAGCATTTT

j_call: TRBJ2-7
v_call: TRBV7-6
clone_size: NA
d_call: TRBD2
cdr3_aa: CASSRTSRSYEQYF
cdr3_nt: TGTGCCAGCAGCCGGACTAGCCGCTCCTACGAGCAGTACTTC

j_call: TRBJ2-5
v_call: TRBV29-1
clone_size: once
d_call: NA
cdr3_aa: CSAAGTFQETQYF
cdr3_nt: TGCAGCGCTGCCGGGACATTCCAAGAGACCCAGTACTTC

j_call: TRBJ2-7
v_call: TRBV11-3
clone_size: NA
d_call: TRBD2
cdr3_aa: CASSPTGLAGGGEQYF
cdr3_nt: TGTGCCAGCAGCCCGACGGGACTAGCGGGGGGAGGCGAGCAGTACTTC

j_call: TRBJ1-1
v_call: TRBV18
clone_size: NA
d_call: TRBD1
cdr3_aa: CASSPGQGVNTEAFF
cdr3_nt: TGTGCCAGCTCACCTGGGCAGGGGGTGAACACTGAAGCTTTCTTT

j_call: TRBJ2-1
v_call: TRBV7-9
clone_size: NA
d_call: TRBD1
cdr3_aa: CASSSGQGAREQFF
cdr3_nt: TGTGCCAGCAGCTCAGGACAGGGGGCACGTGAGCAGTTCTTC

j_call: TRBJ1-6
v_call: TRBV5-5
clone_size: NA
d_call: NA
cdr3_aa: CASSLAPQNNSPLHF
cdr3_nt: TGTGCCAGCAGCTTGGCCCCACAGAATAATTCACCCCTCCACTTT

j_call: TRBJ2-2
v_call: TRBV7-2
clone_size: NA
d_call: NA
cdr3_aa: CASSSGQLGELFF
cdr3_nt: TGTGCCAGCAGCTCCGGACAGCTCGGGGAGCTGTTTTTT

j_call: TRBJ1-4
v_call: TRBV6-5
clone_size: NA
d_call: NA
cdr3_aa: CASSYSWASNEKLFF
cdr3_nt: TGTGCCAGCAGTTACTCGTGGGCGTCTAATGAAAAACTGTTTTTT

j_call: TRBJ1-2
v_call: TRBV27
clone_size: NA
d_call: NA
cdr3_aa: CASSRNRANYGYTF
cdr3_nt: TGTGCCAGCAGCCGGAACAGGGCTAACTATGGCTACACCTTC

j_call: TRBJ2-2
v_call: TRBV14
clone_size: NA
d_call: TRBD1
cdr3_aa: CASSPTDRINTGELFF
cdr3_nt: TGTGCCAGCAGCCCCACGGACAGGATAAACACCGGGGAGCTGTTTTTT

j_call: TRBJ2-3
v_call: TRBV27
clone_size: NA
d_call: TRBD1
cdr3_aa: CASKGTGAATDTQYF
cdr3_nt: TGTGCCAGCAAGGGGACAGGTGCTGCCACAGATACGCAGTATTTT

j_call: TRBJ2-3
v_call: TRBV5-1
clone_size: NA
d_call: NA
cdr3_aa: CASSLRGLSTDTQYF
cdr3_nt: TGCGCCAGCAGCTTGAGGGGTCTCTCCACAGATACGCAGTATTTT

j_call: TRBJ1-4
v_call: TRBV30
clone_size: NA
d_call: NA
cdr3_aa: CAWSSGTRLFF
cdr3_nt: TGTGCCTGGAGTTCCGGGACAAGACTGTTTTTT

j_call: TRBJ2-7
v_call: TRBV6-1
clone_size: NA
d_call: TRBD2
cdr3_aa: CASTRGAYEQYF
cdr3_nt: TGTGCCAGCACCCGGGGGGCCTACGAGCAGTACTTC

j_call: TRBJ2-3
v_call: TRBV11-2
clone_size: NA
d_call: NA
cdr3_aa: CASSLGAGTTDTQYF
cdr3_nt: TGTGCCAGCAGCTTAGGGGCAGGCACCACAGATACGCAGTATTTT

j_call: TRBJ1-5
v_call: TRBV5-6
clone_size: NA
d_call: TRBD1
cdr3_aa: CASSYTGTGGFVQPQHF
cdr3_nt: TGTGCCAGCAGCTATACCGGGACAGGGGGCTTCGTGCAGCCCCAGCATTTT

j_call: TRBJ1-2
v_call: TRBV13
clone_size: NA
d_call: NA
cdr3_aa: CASSPRGFDGYTF
cdr3_nt: TGTGCCAGCAGCCCCCGCGGGTTCGATGGCTACACCTTC

j_call: TRBJ2-7
v_call: TRBV29-1
clone_size: NA
d_call: NA
cdr3_aa: CSVIGAYEQYF
cdr3_nt: TGCAGCGTGATAGGGGCCTACGAGCAGTACTTC

j_call: TRBJ2-1
v_call: TRBV7-6
clone_size: NA
d_call: NA
cdr3_aa: CASSLSHGVQNNEQFF
cdr3_nt: TGTGCCAGCAGCTTATCCCACGGAGTCCAGAACAATGAGCAGTTCTTC

j_call: TRBJ1-4
v_call: TRBV7-9
clone_size: once
d_call: TRBD1
cdr3_aa: CASSPQGVVEKLFF
cdr3_nt: TGTGCCAGCAGCCCACAGGGGGTGGTTGAAAAACTGTTTTTT

j_call: TRBJ2-5
v_call: TRBV5-6
clone_size: NA
d_call: NA
cdr3_aa: CASSPQAKETQYF
cdr3_nt: TGTGCCAGCAGCCCCCAGGCAAAAGAGACCCAGTACTTC

j_call: TRBJ2-3
v_call: TRBV10-3
clone_size: few
d_call: NA
cdr3_aa: CAISTLETDTQYF
cdr3_nt: TGTGCCATCAGCACCTTGGAGACAGATACGCAGTATTTT

j_call: TRBJ2-2
v_call: TRBV23-1
clone_size: NA
d_call: NA
cdr3_aa: CASSQSGELFF
cdr3_nt: TGCGCCAGCAGTCAGAGCGGGGAGCTGTTTTTT

j_call: TRBJ2-3
v_call: TRBV11-1
clone_size: NA
d_call: TRBD1
cdr3_aa: CASSLTGDVGDTQYF
cdr3_nt: TGTGCCAGCAGCTTAACAGGGGATGTAGGAGATACGCAGTATTTT

j_call: TRBJ1-2
v_call: TRBV19
clone_size: NA
d_call: TRBD1
cdr3_aa: CASTKFGRTGDYGYTF
cdr3_nt: TGTGCCAGTACCAAATTTGGCCGGACAGGGGATTATGGCTACACCTTC

j_call: TRBJ2-7
v_call: TRBV2
clone_size: NA
d_call: NA
cdr3_aa: CASSAQGEQYF
cdr3_nt: TGTGCCAGCAGTGCCCAGGGGGAGCAGTACTTC